This T cell receptor (beta chain) was identified in a study of beta chain features in type 1 diabetes. Study as a whole: Across every sample, some 110 million sorted cells were examined in total.

This clone came up a few times. Reverse transcribing all isolated RNA meant expressed TCRB transcripts were sequenced. The read count averaged roughly 4 million across naive, central memory and regulatory T cell samples. Generated by immunoSEQ multiplex PCR, the TCRdb table keeps only in-frame clones and is missing some. The sample has 300,000 to 350,000 clones; 8% are singletons. The ends were cut back, 5 bases at V and 2 bases at J, with 10 bases in the middle. The CDR3 consists of 15 residues. Germline V gene lookup returns CDR1 LNHDA and CDR2 SQIVND (reference sequence). The receptor was derived from a woman aged 18-29 years in good health. The chain combines TRBV19 with TRBJ2-6; no firm D call. Source material: central memory CD4+ T cells from blood. The CDR3 reads CASSPLGTGANVLTF. In DNA form, the CDR3 reads TGTGCCAGTAGTCCCCTGGGGACTGGGGCCAACGTCCTGACTTTC.